Below are 17 T cell receptor beta chains sequenced from a single sample in a study of immune heterogeneity within non-small cell lung tumors. Bulk tumor genomic DNA was the template, and each sample received about 590 ng. In surgery, several biopsies were collected from each primary tumor at widely spaced sites. Curative surgery was undertaken by patients, who had untreated, newly diagnosed non-small cell lung cancer. Multiplex PCR was performed with 32 V and 13 J primers, and it amplified TCR beta CDR3. TCRdb passed the multiplex PCR reads through MiXCR, listing each CDR3 protein once. The sample has over 2,000 distinct CDR3 sequences, over 25% seen once. The sample was lung tumor tissue. All receptors come from a man aged 55-75 years with non-small cell lung cancer.

This clonotype has just a few counts. The chain couples TRBV9 to TRBJ2-7, with 9 bases fitting TRBD1. CDR1 and CDR2 from the germline V gene are SGDLS and YYNGEE. The CDR3 length is 14 residues. The J segment lost 3 bases and the V segment lost 5 bases, leaving 6 bases of the junction unmatched. The CDR3 region is CASSPGTGHYEQYF. The CDR3 region has the DNA TGTGCCAGCAGTCCCGGGACAGGGCACTACGAGCAGTACTTC.

Within the sample, this clonotype is medium-sized. This chain joins TRBV12-3 or TRBV12-4 and TRBJ1-3; TRBD1 matches 9 bases. V shed 5 bases and J 16 bases; nucleotides not matched to a gene: 9. The CDR3 has 12 amino acids. The CDR3 protein is CASSNRGQGRYF. For the CDR3, the DNA is TGTGCCAGCAGTAACCGGGGACAGGGAAGGTATTTT.

This clonotype is deemed medium-sized. The V and J genes are TRBV4-3 and TRBJ2-1, with a possible D match to TRBD2 (5 bases). The V gene's germline CDR1 is LGHNA and CDR2 YSLEER. V was cut by 1 base and J by 1 base, with 5 bases left in between. The CDR3 sequence is 14 residues long. The CDR3 loop is CASSQAGSYNEQFF. CDR3 DNA: TGCGCCAGCAGCCAAGCGGGATCCTACAATGAGCAGTTCTTC.

This clonotype occurred a few times. The rearrangement links TRBV4-2 to TRBJ2-1; TRBD2 might be the D (5 bases). The CDR3 consists of 16 residues. Germline V gene lookup returns CDR1 LGHNA and CDR2 YNFKEQ. V lost 1 base, J lost 10 bases, and 20 bases lay in between. The CDR3 sequence is CASSQVDSPLLKEQFF. CDR3 nucleotide sequence: TGTGCCAGCAGCCAAGTGGACTCTCCCCTCCTTAAGGAGCAGTTCTTC.

To note about this clonotype: With a much larger clone just one base away, this may be a read error. The CDR3 is CAGSPLAGGPRNEQFF. The CDR3 nucleotides are TGTGCCGGCAGCCCGCTAGCGGGAGGGCCTCGAAATGAGCAGTTCTTC. This sequence joins TRBV12-3 or TRBV12-4 and TRBJ2-1; 12 bases match TRBD2. The CDR3 runs to 16 residues.

The table lists this clonotype with a few counts. This chain links TRBV27 with TRBJ2-2; tentative D call: TRBD2 (5 bases). The CDR3 totals 14 residues. With 8 bases removed from V and 8 bases from J, the gap between germline ends came to 18 bases. The germline V gene encodes CDR1 MNHEY and CDR2 SMNVEV (reference sequence). The CDR3 DNA is TGTGCCAGCCGGTTGGCTAGCCCCCTGGGGGAGCTGTTTTTT. Amino acid sequence: CASRLASPLGELFF.

The V and J genes are TRBV7-2 and TRBJ2-7; D gene uncertain. V was pared by 5 bases and J by 2 bases, with 13 bases between. The CDR3 is 14 residues long. The germline gives CDR1 SGHTA, CDR2 FQGNSA. CDR3 nucleotide sequence: TGTGCCAGCAGCCGCCGTATGTACCCCTACGAGCAGTACTTC. Its protein is CASSRRMYPYEQYF.

Concerning this clonotype: This CDR3 fails to terminate in the conserved phenylalanine or tryptophan, so it likely reflects a read error. The limits of the CDR3 on the DNA are not certain, so only TCRdb's listed CDR3 is given. This rearrangement joins TRBV27 to TRBJ2-3; TRBD1, the D gene given by the table, was not confirmed from the DNA. Germline assignment: CDR1 MNHEY and CDR2 SMNVEV (reference sequence). The CDR3 contains 15 residues when both ends are counted. This CDR3 reads CASSLLQGAGQYFGP.

In regard to this clonotype: This may be a read error: a much more frequent sequence differs by one nucleotide. The gene calls are TRBV19 and TRBJ2-1; 10 bases map to TRBD2. Germline CDR1 is LNHDA and CDR2 is SQIVND (reference sequence). The CDR3 has 16 residues. For the CDR3, the DNA is TGTTCCAGTAGACCTAGCGGGAGAAATAGAGTGGATGAGCAGTTCTTC. Its translation is CSSRPSGRNRVDEQFF.

By share, this clonotype ranks as medium-sized. The chain has TRBV20-1 and TRBJ2-7; D possibly corresponds to TRBD2 (6 bases). Looked up from germline, CDR1 is DFQATT and CDR2 is SNEGSKA (reference sequence). V lost 2 bases and J lost 3, with 23 bases in between. There are 17 residues in the CDR3. The CDR3 here is CSARTTGDSYIGYEQYF. DNA of the CDR3: TGCAGTGCTAGAACCACCGGGGACTCTTATATCGGCTACGAGCAGTACTTC.

The chain joins TRBV5-8 to TRBJ2-3; no reliable D call. Germline V gives CDR1 SGHTS, CDR2 YDEGEE. This CDR3 is built from 15 residues. The germline V and J ends were trimmed by 1 base and 0 bases, with 9 bases remaining between them. The CDR3 sequence is CASSLLQISTDTQYF. The CDR3, as DNA: TGTGCCAGCAGCTTGCTGCAGATTAGCACAGATACGCAGTATTTT.

The V and J genes are TRBV27 and TRBJ2-5; TRBD1 or TRBD2 may be the D gene (6 bases each). Germline-derived CDR1 and CDR2 are MNHEY and SMNVEV (reference sequence). The CDR3 covers 17 residues. Trimming removed 5 bases from V and 4 bases from J, with 23 bases in between. The CDR3 reads CASSPTTSISGAETQYF. CDR3 nucleotide sequence: TGTGCCAGCAGTCCCACCACTAGCATCTCGGGGGCAGAGACCCAGTACTTC.

In its sample, this clonotype ranks as large. One end of the junction varies from germline; a read error may be responsible. The genes are TRBV7-3 and TRBJ2-3; possible D gene TRBD2, 5 bases. The germline gives CDR1 SGHTA, CDR2 FQGTGA. This CDR3 is built from 16 residues. For the CDR3, the DNA is TGTGCCAGCAGCTTAAGATTAACGGGGAGCAAAGATACGCAGTATTTT. The encoded protein is CASSLRLTGSKDTQYF.

By proportion, this clonotype is medium-sized. This chain links TRBV7-9 with TRBJ2-7; possibly TRBD2 for D (6 bases). Germline CDR1 reads SEHNR; CDR2 reads FQNEAQ (reference sequence). The CDR3 length is 15 residues. Deletions cut 1 base from V and 0 bases from J, with 10 bases between. This CDR3 reads CASSLVGAGSYEQYF. The CDR3 DNA sequence: TGTGCCAGCAGCTTAGTGGGAGCGGGCTCCTACGAGCAGTACTTC.

By frequency in the sample, this clonotype is medium-sized. This chain uses TRBV5-1 with TRBJ2-3, with 9 bases matching TRBD1. The CDR3 contains 16 residues. The germline V gene has CDR1 SGHRS and CDR2 YFSETQ. Unmatched junction bases numbered 8, after V lost 4 bases and J lost 2 bases. CDR3 residues: CASSREGQGPTDTQYF. CDR3 DNA sequence: TGCGCCAGCAGCCGGGAAGGACAGGGGCCCACAGATACGCAGTATTTT.

Remarks on this clonotype: Since a much larger clone is just one base distant, this may be a read error. The chain recombines TRBV2 with TRBJ2-5; no definite D call. With 2 bases removed from V and 2 bases from J, the gap between germline ends came to 9 bases. Germline CDR1 and CDR2: SNHLY and FYNNEI. This CDR3 comprises 14 residues. CDR3 residues: CASSESSNQETQYF. The CDR3 DNA reads TGTGCCAGCAGTGAATCGTCTAATCAAGAGACCCAGTACTTC.

This clonotype is medium-sized in the sample. J is TRBJ2-7 and V is TRBV4-1; possible D gene TRBD1, 6 bases. V was cut by 2 bases and J by 6 bases, with 14 bases left in between. Per the germline V gene, CDR1 is MGHRA and CDR2 is YSYEKL. The CDR3 is 14 amino acids. The CDR3 spells CASSQPTGIREQYF. DNA of the CDR3: TGCGCCAGCAGCCAACCCACAGGGATTCGCGAGCAGTACTTC.